The 6 T cell receptor beta chains in this list originate from one sample, sequenced in a study of CD8 T cells in Susac syndrome. RNA was extracted with the RNeasy kit, and a quantity of about 0.45 to 1 ug was reverse transcribed using random hexamers. MiXCR, run by TCRdb on the immunoSEQ multiplex PCR reads, gives a single entry per CDR3 protein. The sample yields a few hundred thousand distinct CDR3 sequences, more than 85% seen once. The sequenced sample consisted of CD4+ T cells from PBMCs. Receptors were obtained from a human donor with multiple sclerosis.

This clonotype was detected once. The chain recombines TRBV3-1 with TRBJ1-4; possible D gene TRBD1, 5 bases. This CDR3 has 15 amino acids. The germline gives CDR1 LGHDT, CDR2 YNNKEL (reference sequence). The V gene lost 1 base and the J gene lost 8 bases, with 14 bases spanning the gap. CDR3 region: CASSQVFGGGEKLFF. As DNA, the CDR3 is TGTGCCAGCAGCCAAGTGTTTGGGGGAGGGGAAAAACTGTTTTTT.

The chain uses TRBV13 and TRBJ1-2, with a tentative D call TRBD1 (6 bases). The length of the CDR3 is 12 residues. The V and J ends lost 2 bases and 8 bases respectively, with 9 bases between them. Looked up from germline, CDR1 is PRHDT and CDR2 is FYEKMQ (reference sequence). The CDR3 DNA reads TGTGCCAGCAGCTTATCAGGGGTCGGCTACACCTTC. Its translation is CASSLSGVGYTF.

The chain combines TRBV4-1 with TRBJ1-5; D gene unclear. The V end lost 1 base, the J end lost 7 bases, and 8 bases lay between the germline ends. Germline assignment: CDR1 MGHRA and CDR2 YSYEKL. The CDR3 is 13 residues long. Written as DNA, the CDR3 is TGCGCCAGCAGCCAAGGGCTGGACCAGCCCCAGCATTTT. This sequence encodes CASSQGLDQPQHF.

The gene calls are TRBV4-1 and TRBJ1-2; D is possibly TRBD1 (6 bases). Germline-derived CDR1 and CDR2 are MGHRA and YSYEKL. The CDR3 has 15 amino acids. The germline V and J ends were trimmed by 3 bases and 4 bases, with 15 bases remaining between them. The CDR3 region has the DNA TGCGCCAGCAGCCAGCCTCAAACAGGGATCTATGGCTACACCTTC. Protein sequence: CASSQPQTGIYGYTF.

This chain uses TRBV20-1 with TRBJ2-3; 7 bases line up with TRBD2. V lost 6 bases to trimming and J lost 5 bases; unmatched junction nucleotides: 8. The CDR3 length is 13 residues. The germline V gene has CDR1 DFQATT and CDR2 SNEGSKA (reference sequence). DNA of the CDR3: TGCAGTGCGAACGGGGGGATGATAGATACGCAGTATTTT. It translates to CSANGGMIDTQYF.

The genes are TRBV27 and TRBJ2-3, with 7 bases identical to TRBD1. J lost 0 bases, V lost 6 bases, and 3 bases had no gene match. Germline V CDR1 and CDR2: MNHEY, SMNVEV (reference sequence). This CDR3 is built from 14 residues. The CDR3, as DNA: TGTGCCAGCAGGGGACAGTATAGCACAGATACGCAGTATTTT. Translating it yields CASRGQYSTDTQYF.